Below are 24 T cell receptor beta chains sequenced from a single sample in a study of cytomegalovirus exposure and HLA in healthy donors. PCR used 60 Vbeta primers and 13 Jbeta primers. The protocol was immunoSEQ multiplex PCR, while the TCRdb copy is restricted to in-frame clones and leaves out a portion. The sample consists of under 250,000 clones, 82% of them appearing once. Sample: PBMCs. Receptors were obtained from a man in his forties in good health and CMV-seropositive.

The V gene is TRBV5-1, the J gene TRBJ2-3; the D is unclear. Germline V gene data show CDR1 as SGHRS and CDR2 as YFSETQ. The V gene lost 4 bases and the J gene lost 2 bases, with 8 bases spanning the gap. This CDR3 contains 13 residues. CDR3 protein: CASSERNTDTQYF. The CDR3 coding sequence is TGCGCCAGCAGCGAGCGCAACACAGATACGCAGTATTTT. Combining the CDR3 with reference TRBV5-1 and TRBJ2-3 gives the whole variable domain KAGVTQTPRYLIKTRGQQVTLSCSPISGHRSVSWYQQTPGQGLQFLFEYFSETQRNKGNFPGRFSGRQFSNSRSEMNVSTLELGDSALYLCASSERNTDTQYFGPGTRLTVL.

The gene calls are TRBV7-9 and TRBJ2-1, with 7 bases aligning to TRBD2. This CDR3 contains 13 residues. Trimming cost V 4 bases and J 8 bases; bases outside gene matches: 5. Germline V gene lookup returns CDR1 SEHNR and CDR2 FQNEAQ (reference sequence). The CDR3 is CASSSGTNHEQFF. The CDR3 DNA follows: TGTGCCAGCAGCTCCGGGACTAACCATGAGCAGTTCTTC. Drawing the rest from reference TRBV7-9 and TRBJ2-1, the complete variable domain is DTGVSQNPRHKITKRGQNVTFRCDPISEHNRLYWYRQTLGQGPEFLTYFQNEAQLEKSRLLSDRFSAERPKGSFSTLEIQRTEQGDSAMYLCASSSGTNHEQFFGPGTRLTVL.

The chain employs TRBV28 and TRBJ2-7, with a tentative D call TRBD1 (5 bases). Germline values: CDR1 MDHEN, CDR2 SYDVKM. V shed 6 bases and J shed 3 bases, with 18 bases lying between them. There are 15 residues in the CDR3. The CDR3 here is CASRSGQGLFYEQYF. CDR3 DNA sequence: TGTGCCAGCAGATCCGGACAAGGCCTATTCTACGAGCAGTACTTC.

The chain combines TRBV7-9 with TRBJ2-3; D may be TRBD1 (5 bases). The germline V gene encodes CDR1 SEHNR and CDR2 FQNEAQ (reference sequence). The CDR3 has 14 amino acids. With 1 base removed from V and 3 bases from J, the gap between germline ends came to 8 bases. CDR3 loop: CASSLGGQTDTQYF. CDR3 in DNA: TGTGCCAGCAGCTTAGGGGGCCAAACAGATACGCAGTATTTT.

This sequence joins TRBV7-8 and TRBJ2-1; 7 bases match TRBD2. CDR1 is SGHVS, CDR2 FQNEAQ, per germline. The length of the CDR3 is 16 residues. V was clipped by 2 bases and J by 0 bases; unmatched bases: 4. CDR3 region: CASSLTGRSSYNEQFF. CDR3 sequence (DNA): TGTGCCAGCAGCTTAACCGGGAGGAGCTCCTACAATGAGCAGTTCTTC.

The chain links TRBV6-5 to TRBJ1-5; TRBD1 matches at 8 bases. Germline CDR1 reads MNHEY; CDR2 reads SVGAGI. V lost 7 bases and J lost 3; bases outside the gene matches: 8. There are 15 residues in the CDR3. CDR3 protein: CASIKTGDNNQPQHF. The CDR3 bases are TGTGCCAGCATCAAGACAGGGGATAACAATCAGCCCCAGCATTTT.

The CDR3 loop reads CASSLGGGEQFF. CDR3 coding DNA: TGTGCCAGCTCACTGGGGGGAGGTGAGCAGTTCTTC. The chain is built from TRBV6-4 and TRBJ2-1, with a possible D match to TRBD2 (6 bases). The CDR3 loop spans 12 amino acids. The ends were cut back, 8 bases at V and 9 bases at J, with 14 bases in the middle. Germline V gives CDR1 MRHNA, CDR2 SNTAGT.

This clone occurred once. The genes are TRBV6-1 and TRBJ2-7; 11 bases map to TRBD1. Germline CDR1 MNHNS, CDR2 SASEGT. The ends lost 7 bases at V and 3 bases at J; junction bases unmatched: 5. The CDR3 runs to 14 residues. CDR3 in DNA: TGTGCCAGCACCCAGGACAGGGGGCACTACGAGCAGTACTTC. It encodes CASTQDRGHYEQYF.

The table lists this clone with a count of one. The chain links TRBV5-4 to TRBJ1-1; 9 nucleotides match TRBD1. This CDR3 spans 14 amino acids. Unmatched junction bases numbered 3, after V lost 0 bases and J lost 6 bases. Germline CDR1 and CDR2: SGHNT and YYREEE (reference sequence). In nucleotides, the CDR3 is TGTGCCAGCAGCTTGGACAGGGGGCTATCTGAAGCTTTCTTT. This encodes CASSLDRGLSEAFF. Complete variable domain (other parts from reference TRBV5-4 and TRBJ1-1): ETGVTQSPTHLIKTRGQQVTLRCSSQSGHNTVSWYQQALGQGPQFIFQYYREEENGRGNFPPRFSGLQFPNYSSELNVNALELDDSALYLCASSLDRGLSEAFFGQGTRLTVV.

The chain couples TRBV10-3 to TRBJ2-5, with TRBD1 identical over 8 bases. Germline CDR1 and CDR2: ENHRY and SYGVKD. V lost 11 bases and J lost 3; bases outside the gene matches: 11. The CDR3 is 14 residues long. In DNA, the CDR3 is TGTGCCTCCCGAAACGGACAGGGAGAAGAGACCCAGTACTTC. Encoded protein: CASRNGQGEETQYF.

CDR3 protein: CASNPGQGLNYGYTF. CDR3 coding DNA: TGTGCCAGCAACCCGGGACAGGGCCTTAACTATGGCTACACCTTC. The chain combines TRBV27 with TRBJ1-2; 9 bases match TRBD1. Germline lookup yields CDR1 MNHEY and CDR2 SMNVEV (reference sequence). V gave up 7 bases and J gave up 1 base; unmatched junction bases: 7. The CDR3 length is 15 residues.

The chain is built from TRBV6-1 and TRBJ1-1; 8 nucleotides align to TRBD1. The trim removed 5 bases at V and 3 bases at J, leaving 5 bases unmatched. This CDR3 region has 14 residues. From germline, CDR1 is MNHNS and CDR2 SASEGT. The CDR3 spells CASSNRGADTEAFF. CDR3 coding DNA: TGTGCCAGCAGTAACAGGGGGGCGGACACTGAAGCTTTCTTT.

Only one count was recorded for this clone. The V call is TRBV11-2, the J call TRBJ2-7, with TRBD1 as a possible D gene (6 bases). The germline gives CDR1 SGHAT, CDR2 FQNNGV. V lost 2 bases and J 3 bases, leaving 14 bases between the germline ends. The CDR3 sequence is 15 residues long. In DNA, the CDR3 is TGTGCCAGCAGCTTATCCCAGGGGACCGTCTACGAGCAGTACGTC. As protein: CASSLSQGTVYEQYV.

This chain links TRBV5-1 with TRBJ1-3; TRBD1 agrees at 7 bases. This CDR3 comprises 16 residues. Per germline, CDR1 SGHRS and CDR2 YFSETQ. V was clipped by 4 bases and J by 4 bases; unmatched bases: 11. CDR3 sequence: CASSPSGGTFGNTIYF. For the CDR3, the DNA is TGCGCCAGCAGCCCCTCAGGGGGGACCTTCGGAAACACCATATATTTT. Full variable domain (outside the CDR3, taken from reference TRBV5-1 and TRBJ1-3): KAGVTQTPRYLIKTRGQQVTLSCSPISGHRSVSWYQQTPGQGLQFLFEYFSETQRNKGNFPGRFSGRQFSNSRSEMNVSTLELGDSALYLCASSPSGGTFGNTIYFGEGSWLTVV.

The chain has TRBV10-1 and TRBJ2-1; 8 bases line up with TRBD2. V trimming: 3 bases; J trimming: 7 bases; junction bases outside the gene matches: 14. In germline, CDR1 is WNHNN, CDR2 SYGVQD (reference sequence). The CDR3 spans 17 residues. The CDR3 DNA reads TGCGCCAGCAGTGAACGTCCCTCAGCGGGAGTGGGTAATGAGCAGTTCTTC. Amino acid sequence: CASSERPSAGVGNEQFF.

As regards this clone: This specimen includes other DNA sequences encoding the same CDR3. The chain employs TRBV7-9 and TRBJ2-7; D uncertain. Per the germline V gene, CDR1 is SEHNR and CDR2 is FQNEAQ (reference sequence). V was trimmed by 5 bases and J by 4 bases, leaving 9 bases between them. The CDR3 contains 12 residues. CDR3: CASSPGGYEQYF. CDR3 nucleotides: TGTGCCAGCAGCCCGGGTGGGTACGAGCAGTACTTC.

V gene TRBV18 combines with J gene TRBJ2-3; D possibly corresponds to TRBD1 (5 bases). CDR3 length: 14 residues. In germline, CDR1 is KGHSH, CDR2 LQKENI. V shed 0 bases and J shed 3 bases, with 7 bases lying between them. The CDR3 here is CASSPPQETDTQYF. The CDR3 coding sequence is TGTGCCAGCTCACCACCACAGGAGACAGATACGCAGTATTTT.

This clone showed up just once. The chain employs TRBV6-1 and TRBJ2-7, with TRBD2 matching 14 bases. CDR3 length: 16 amino acids. V lost 3 bases to trimming and J lost 5 bases; unmatched junction nucleotides: 6. CDR1 is MNHNS and CDR2 is SASEGT in the germline V gene. The CDR3 DNA reads as TGTGCCAGCAGTGACGGGACTAGCGGGAGAATCGACGAGCAGTACTTC. Protein: CASSDGTSGRIDEQYF.

This sequence joins TRBV5-8 and TRBJ2-5; 7 bases match TRBD1. The CDR3 is 14 amino acids. The V gene end was trimmed by 4 bases and the J gene end by 2 bases; junction bases not matched to a gene: 5. Germline V gene sequence: CDR1 SGHTS, CDR2 YDEGEE. The CDR3 DNA is TGTGCCAGCAGCGTGAGACAGGGACAAGAGACCCAGTACTTC. Amino acid sequence: CASSVRQGQETQYF.

A word on this clone: The sample contains more than one DNA sequence encoding this CDR3. The rearrangement joins TRBV27 to TRBJ1-5; no definite D call. The CDR3 length is 12 residues. Germline values: CDR1 MNHEY, CDR2 SMNVEV (reference sequence). Trimming took 3 bases from V and 6 from J, leaving 6 bases between them. The CDR3 nucleotides read TGTGCCAGCAGTTTTCGAGGTCAGCCCCAGCATTTT. It yields the protein CASSFRGQPQHF.

The chain carries TRBV6-5 and TRBJ2-7, with 9 bases that match TRBD1. From germline, CDR1 is MNHEY and CDR2 SVGAGI. Losses at the gene ends were 5 bases for V and 9 bases for J; bases not matched to a gene: 5. The CDR3 has 12 residues. The CDR3 is CASSQQGAGQYF. The CDR3 bases are TGTGCCAGCAGTCAACAGGGGGCCGGGCAGTACTTC.

The rearrangement joins TRBV5-6 to TRBJ2-7; the D gene is possibly TRBD1 (5 bases). The CDR3 has 13 residues. V lost 1 base to trimming and J lost 10 bases, with 15 bases between them. Per the germline V gene, CDR1 is SGHDT and CDR2 is YYEEEE. The CDR3 sequence: CASSLQGKELQYF. The CDR3, as DNA: TGTGCCAGCAGCTTGCAGGGTAAGGAGTTACAGTACTTC. Filled out from reference TRBV5-6 and TRBJ2-7, the complete variable domain reads DAGVTQSPTHLIKTRGQQVTLRCSPKSGHDTVSWYQQALGQGPQFIFQYYEEEERQRGNFPDRFSGHQFPNYSSELNVNALLLGDSALYLCASSLQGKELQYFGPGTRLTVT.

This clone was recorded a few times. The junction departs from the called germline gene at one end, perhaps through a read error. The rearrangement uses TRBV9 and TRBJ2-3; 13 bases are a match to TRBD2. Germline V gene data show CDR1 as SGDLS and CDR2 as YYNGEE. The length of the CDR3 is 13 residues. In DNA form, the CDR3 reads TGTGCCAGCAGCCCGACTGGACTAGCGGGAGTGATTTTT. It codes for CASSPTGLAGVIF. The whole variable domain, filled in from reference TRBV9 and TRBJ2-3, reads DSGVTQTPKHLITATGQRVTLRCSPRSGDLSVYWYQQSLDQGLQFLIQYYNGEERAKGNILERFSAQQFPDLHSELNLSSLELGDSALYFCASSPTGLAGVIFGPGTRLTVL.

The rearrangement links TRBV4-2 to TRBJ1-1; TRBD1 agrees at 12 bases. V dropped 0 bases and J dropped 4; count of bases not matched to a gene: 6. CDR1 is LGHNA and CDR2 is YNFKEQ in the germline V gene. The CDR3 contains 17 residues. The CDR3 coding sequence is TGTGCCAGCAGCCAAGAGGGGACAGGGGGCGTTGGCACTGAAGCTTTCTTT. Its translation: CASSQEGTGGVGTEAFF.